The 15 T cell receptor beta chains in this list originate from one sample, sequenced in a study of T cells after yellow fever vaccination. A single record per CDR3 protein comes from TCRdb applying MiXCR to the 5' RACE reads. Among roughly 330,000 distinct CDR3 sequences, under 5% were seen once, and the ten largest hold approximately 25%. Source: PBMCs, taken 5 days after the yellow fever booster vaccination. The receptors stem from a man younger than 30 who received the YFV17D yellow fever vaccine.

This clonotype has at least ten counts. The J gene is TRBJ2-4, the V gene TRBV7-2; weak D call: TRBD1 (7 bases). The V end was cut by 3 bases, the J end by 6 bases, with 9 bases between. The CDR3 sequence is 13 residues long. Germline CDR1 and CDR2: SGHTA and FQGNSA. The CDR3 nucleotides are TGTGCCAGCAGCTTCCAGGGGGGAAACATTCAGTACTTC. This codes for CASSFQGGNIQYF.

This clonotype appeared a few times. The CDR3 nucleotides read TGCAGCGTGCCAATGACGGTGGAGGAGACCCAGTACTTC. Amino acids: CSVPMTVEETQYF. V gene TRBV29-1 combines with J gene TRBJ2-5; no clear D. Germline V gene data show CDR1 as SQVTM and CDR2 as ANQGSEA. Trimming removed 6 bases at V and 5 bases at J, with 16 bases between. The CDR3 is 13 amino acids. Full variable domain (rest looked up from reference TRBV29-1 and TRBJ2-5): SAVISQKPSRDICQRGTSLTIQCQVDSQVTMMFWYRQQPGQSLTLIATANQGSEATYESGFVIDKFPISRPNLTFSTLTVSNMSPEDSSIYLCSVPMTVEETQYFGPGTRLLVL.

This clonotype appeared a few times. J is TRBJ2-3 and V is TRBV6-5; D is tentatively TRBD1 or TRBD2 (5 bases each). Germline V gene sequence: CDR1 MNHEY, CDR2 SVGAGI. CDR3 length: 16 residues. Trimming stripped 5 bases from V and 0 bases from J, with 15 bases between. This chain's CDR3 is CASSGGTLASTDTQYF. The CDR3 DNA sequence: TGTGCCAGCAGTGGGGGAACTCTCGCTAGCACAGATACGCAGTATTTT.

This clonotype came up many times. This chain joins TRBV7-3 and TRBJ2-3; D uncertain. Looked up from germline, CDR1 is SGHTA and CDR2 is FQGTGA. Trimming removed 3 bases at V and 6 bases at J, with 10 bases between. The CDR3 length is 13 residues. CDR3 protein: CASSFNLQDTQYF. In nucleotides, the CDR3 is TGTGCCAGCAGCTTTAATTTACAGGATACGCAGTATTTT.

This clonotype has more than one count but fewer than ten. The chain couples TRBV4-2 to TRBJ2-1, with 7 nucleotides matching TRBD1. The germline gives CDR1 LGHNA, CDR2 YNFKEQ. The CDR3 loop spans 15 amino acids. With V trimmed by 0 bases and J by 8 bases, 7 bases remained unmatched. The CDR3 DNA reads as TGTGCCAGCAGCCAAGACCCCGCAGGGGGTCATGAGCAGTTCTTC. Residues: CASSQDPAGGHEQFF.

The V and J genes are TRBV12-5 and TRBJ2-7; D call uncertain. The germline V gene has CDR1 LGHNT and CDR2 FRNRAP. Trimming took 7 bases from V and 6 from J, leaving 25 bases between them. CDR3 length: 16 residues. CDR3 amino acids: CASAVQAWCGTAEQYV. CDR3 DNA sequence: TGTGCTAGTGCCGTCCAGGCCTGGTGCGGCACCGCCGAGCAGTACGTC.

This clonotype was seen a handful of times. The J gene is TRBJ2-7, the V gene TRBV7-2; 9 bases fit TRBD2. V lost 1 base and J lost 6; bases outside the gene matches: 7. Germline V CDR1 and CDR2: SGHTA, FQGNSA. The CDR3 is 15 residues long. The CDR3 nucleotides read TGTGCCAGCAGCTTAGAAGGGCGGGGGGGCCTCGAGCAGTACGTC. Its protein product is CASSLEGRGGLEQYV.

The chain carries TRBV20-1 and TRBJ1-4, with D unresolved. Trimming took 6 bases from V and 5 from J, leaving 16 bases between them. The CDR3 is 14 residues long. Germline assignment: CDR1 DFQATT and CDR2 SNEGSKA (reference sequence). The CDR3 sequence is CSATESGLNEKLFF. CDR3 in DNA: TGCAGTGCCACCGAGTCGGGTCTCAATGAAAAACTGTTTTTT.

This clonotype was found a few times. The chain is built from TRBV24-1 and TRBJ2-3, with 10 bases lining up with TRBD1. J gave up 1 base and V 6 bases, and 3 bases lay outside the gene matches. There are 15 residues in the CDR3. CDR1 is KGHDR, CDR2 SFDVKD, per germline. In DNA, the CDR3 is TGTGCCACCAGTTTAGGACAGGGGGGCACAGATACGCAGTATTTT. It codes for CATSLGQGGTDTQYF.

This clonotype showed up just a few times. The rearrangement joins TRBV21-1 to TRBJ2-1; no DNA check was done on the table's D call, TRBD2. TRBV21-1 constitutes a pseudogene. The CDR3 length is 17 residues. CDR3 DNA: TGTGCCAGCAGCGCGTCGCTCGGGACTAGCGGCTACAATGAGCAGTTCTTC. Residues: CASSASLGTSGYNEQFF.

In its sample, this clonotype was seen many times. This chain uses TRBV7-9 with TRBJ1-1; D is perhaps TRBD1 (5 bases). Per germline, CDR1 SEHNR and CDR2 FQNEAQ (reference sequence). The CDR3 is 14 residues long. Trimming took off 8 bases at V and 2 bases at J, with 15 bases between the two ends. The CDR3 DNA reads as TGTGCCAGCGGTTGGGGGTTCGTCAACACTGAAGCTTTCTTT. This translates into CASGWGFVNTEAFF. Using reference TRBV7-9 and TRBJ1-1 for the parts outside the CDR3, the full variable domain is DTGVSQNPRHKITKRGQNVTFRCDPISEHNRLYWYRQTLGQGPEFLTYFQNEAQLEKSRLLSDRFSAERPKGSFSTLEIQRTEQGDSAMYLCASGWGFVNTEAFFGQGTRLTVV.

This clonotype was picked up many times. The chain links TRBV27 to TRBJ1-5; 7 positions match TRBD1. CDR1 and CDR2 from the germline V gene are MNHEY and SMNVEV (reference sequence). This CDR3 is built from 14 residues. V gave up 6 bases and J gave up 6 bases; unmatched junction bases: 8. The CDR3 coding sequence is TGTGCCAGCAGCACAGACAGGGAGGGTCAGCCCCAGCATTTT. It translates to CASSTDREGQPQHF.

In this sample, this clonotype turned up many times. In DNA, the CDR3 is TGCAGTGGGGGCACCAGGAACACTGAAGCTTTCTTT. Protein: CSGGTRNTEAFF. This rearrangement joins TRBV20-1 to TRBJ1-1, with a tentative D call TRBD1 (5 bases). The CDR3 sequence is 12 residues long. Germline CDR1 and CDR2: DFQATT and SNEGSKA (reference sequence). V gave up 7 bases and J gave up 1 base, with 10 bases separating them.

This clonotype was seen more than once but under ten times. The rearrangement uses TRBV29-1 and TRBJ1-2; maybe TRBD1 (5 bases). This CDR3 has 12 residues. V gave up 5 bases and J gave up 5 bases, with 12 bases separating them. The V gene's germline CDR1 is SQVTM and CDR2 ANQGSEA. As DNA, the CDR3 is TGCAGCGTTCCGGGACCTTTGTATGGCTACACCTTC. Amino acid sequence: CSVPGPLYGYTF. Filled out from reference TRBV29-1 and TRBJ1-2, the complete variable domain reads SAVISQKPSRDICQRGTSLTIQCQVDSQVTMMFWYRQQPGQSLTLIATANQGSEATYESGFVIDKFPISRPNLTFSTLTVSNMSPEDSSIYLCSVPGPLYGYTFGSGTRLTVV.

The chain uses TRBV29-1 and TRBJ2-3; no definite D call. V gave up 1 base and J gave up 1 base, with 9 bases separating them. CDR3 length equals 14 residues. CDR1 is SQVTM and CDR2 is ANQGSEA in the germline V gene. CDR3: CSVEAPSGTDTQYF. In DNA, the CDR3 is TGCAGCGTTGAAGCCCCGTCGGGCACAGATACGCAGTATTTT.